The entry below describes one T cell receptor beta chain. In the authors' workflow: Researchers report that nucleated cell counts were estimated from reference gene primer amplification. This table comes from immunoSEQ multiplex PCR, and its TCRdb copy is limited to in-frame clones, with some not included. V and J calls and clone size come straight from that table; D and trimming were deduced from the DNA. Among tens of thousands of clones listed, around 83% were seen once. These data originate in a study of blood T cell repertoires in COVID-19. The wider study: Some COVID-19 samples were acute and others convalescent; all came from the United States, Italy and Spain.

J was trimmed by 2 bases and V by 5 bases; bases with no gene match: 4. Germline V gene data show CDR1 as SGHAT and CDR2 as FQNNGV. The CDR3 sequence is 14 residues long. J is TRBJ2-7 and V is TRBV11-2; 9 bases line up with TRBD1. This TCR came from a man aged 65-85 years with acute or convalescent COVID-19. Sequenced sample: peripheral blood. The CDR3 sequence is CASSPGTGPYEQYF. The CDR3, as DNA: TGTGCCAGCAGCCCCGGGACAGGGCCCTACGAGCAGTACTTC. Looking up the rest from reference TRBV11-2 and TRBJ2-7 gives the full variable domain: EAGVAQSPRYKIIEKRQSVAFWCNPISGHATLYWYQQILGQGPKLLIQFQNNGVVDDSQLPKDRFSAERLKGVDSTLKIQPAKLEDSAVYLCASSPGTGPYEQYFGPGTRLTVT.